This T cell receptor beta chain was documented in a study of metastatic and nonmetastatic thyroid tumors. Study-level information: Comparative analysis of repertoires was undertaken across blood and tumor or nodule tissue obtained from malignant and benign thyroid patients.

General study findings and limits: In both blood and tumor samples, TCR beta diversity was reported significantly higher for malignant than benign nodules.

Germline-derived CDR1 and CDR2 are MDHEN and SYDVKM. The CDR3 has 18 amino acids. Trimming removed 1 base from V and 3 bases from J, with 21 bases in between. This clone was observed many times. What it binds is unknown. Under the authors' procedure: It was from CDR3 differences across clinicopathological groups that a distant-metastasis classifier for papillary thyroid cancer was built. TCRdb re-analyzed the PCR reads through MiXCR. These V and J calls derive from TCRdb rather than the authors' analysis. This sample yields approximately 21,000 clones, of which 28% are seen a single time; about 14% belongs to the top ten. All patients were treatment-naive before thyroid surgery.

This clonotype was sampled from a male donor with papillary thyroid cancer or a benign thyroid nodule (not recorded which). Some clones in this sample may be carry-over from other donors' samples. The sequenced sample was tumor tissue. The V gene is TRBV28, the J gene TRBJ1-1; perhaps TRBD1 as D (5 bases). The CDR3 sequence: CASSLYPKPTSGDTEAFF. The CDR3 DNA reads TGTGCCAGCAGTTTATACCCCAAACCTACGTCGGGGGACACTGAAGCTTTCTTT.